This entry concerns a single T cell receptor beta chain. The data were taken from a study of T cell responses to AZD1222 COVID-19 vaccine. V lost 6 bases and J lost 4, with 6 bases in between. CDR1 is DFQATT, CDR2 SNEGSKA, per germline (reference sequence). The CDR3 contains 10 residues. The method was immunoSEQ multiplex PCR; TCRdb's version includes in-frame clones alone and lacks a portion of them. The data hold roughly 150,000 clones, with under 95% observed a single time. The source was peripheral blood, collected on day 0 of AZD1222 vaccination. This TCR came from an adult in good health. The V and J genes are TRBV20-1 and TRBJ1-2, with unresolved D. The CDR3 bases are TGCAGTGCCCGCGGCTATGGCTACACCTTC. It yields the protein CSARGYGYTF.